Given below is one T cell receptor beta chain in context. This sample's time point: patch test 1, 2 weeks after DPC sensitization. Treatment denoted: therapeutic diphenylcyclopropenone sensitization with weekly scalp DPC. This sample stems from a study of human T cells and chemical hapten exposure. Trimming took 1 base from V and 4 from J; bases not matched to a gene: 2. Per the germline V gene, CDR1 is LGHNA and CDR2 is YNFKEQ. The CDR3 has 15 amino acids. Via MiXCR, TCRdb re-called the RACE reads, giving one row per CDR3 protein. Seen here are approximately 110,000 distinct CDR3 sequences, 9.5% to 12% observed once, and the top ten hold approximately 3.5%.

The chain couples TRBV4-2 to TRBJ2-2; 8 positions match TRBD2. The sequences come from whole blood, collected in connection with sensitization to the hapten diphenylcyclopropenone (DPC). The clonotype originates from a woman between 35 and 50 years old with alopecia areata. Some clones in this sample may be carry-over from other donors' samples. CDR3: CASSQALAGTGELFF. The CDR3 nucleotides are TGTGCCAGCAGCCAAGCCCTAGCGGGCACCGGGGAGCTGTTTTTT.